This TCR beta chain emerged from a study of blood T cell repertoires in COVID-19. Across the whole study: Sites across the United States, Italy and Spain contributed samples from acute and convalescent COVID-19.

Original processing methods: Using reference gene primer amplification, nucleated cell counts were estimated. This table comes from immunoSEQ multiplex PCR, and its TCRdb copy is limited to in-frame clones, with some not included. That table supplies the V and J calls and clone size; D and trimming were determined from the DNA. Found here are tens of thousands of clones, about 83% of them singletons; the top ten hold under 55%. The V gene's germline CDR1 is LNHDA and CDR2 SQIVND (reference sequence). With V trimmed by 8 bases and J by 3 bases, 6 bases remained unmatched. This CDR3 is 13 amino acids long.

The chain uses TRBV19 and TRBJ1-1, with 7 bases that match TRBD1. The TCR originated in a human donor in a cohort sampled during active COVID-19. Sequenced input: peripheral blood. The CDR3 coding sequence is TGTGCCAGTTTGGACAGGAGAGACACTGAAGCTTTCTTT. Translated: CASLDRRDTEAFF.